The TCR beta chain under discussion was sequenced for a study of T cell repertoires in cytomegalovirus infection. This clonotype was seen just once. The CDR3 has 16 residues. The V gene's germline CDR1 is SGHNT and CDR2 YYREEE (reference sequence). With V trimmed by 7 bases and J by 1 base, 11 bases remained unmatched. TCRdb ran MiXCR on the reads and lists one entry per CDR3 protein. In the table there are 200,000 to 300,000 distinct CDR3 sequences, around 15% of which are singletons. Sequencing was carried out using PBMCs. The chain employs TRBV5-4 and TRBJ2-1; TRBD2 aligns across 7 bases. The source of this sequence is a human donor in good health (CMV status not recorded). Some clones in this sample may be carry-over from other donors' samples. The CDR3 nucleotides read TGTGCCAGCGGCCCGGAGCGGGAAGTTTCCTACAATGAGCAGTTCTTC. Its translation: CASGPEREVSYNEQFF.